This T cell receptor beta chain stems from a study of blood T cell repertoires in COVID-19. For the study at large: Both acute and convalescent COVID-19 samples were obtained from the United States, Italy and Spain. The cDNA or gDNA used as material had been derived from T cells, B-cell-depleted T cells, or PBMCs.

In the source study's methods: Reference gene primer amplification gave estimated nucleated cell counts. TCRdb's copy holds only in-frame clones and misses some; the assay was immunoSEQ multiplex PCR. The V and J calls and clone size come from that table; D and trimming were worked out from the DNA. The profile shows more than 200,000 clones, approximately 86% of them singletons. The V gene's germline CDR1 is MDHEN and CDR2 SYDVKM. The CDR3 covers 15 residues. Trimming cost V 6 bases and J 4 bases; bases outside gene matches: 9. Sequencing used peripheral blood. This chain joins TRBV28 and TRBJ1-2, with 9 nucleotides matching TRBD1. This receptor was identified in a woman aged 80 or over with active or convalescent COVID-19. The DNA for the CDR3 is TGTGCCAGCAGCACCAACAGGGGGCGTATCTATGGCTACACCTTC. It encodes CASSTNRGRIYGYTF.